The 17 T cell receptor beta chains given below trace back to one sample, sequenced in a study of blood T cell repertoires in COVID-19. Here immunoSEQ multiplex PCR was the method, and the copy in TCRdb shows in-frame clones only, minus some. The profile shows about 160,000 clones, just under 85% of them singletons. The source material was peripheral blood. The receptors here all came from a woman aged 80 or over with acute or convalescent COVID-19.

The chain recombines TRBV18 with TRBJ2-4; a weak D match, TRBD1 (6 bases). Per the germline V gene, CDR1 is KGHSH and CDR2 is LQKENI. Trimming left V 4 bases short and J 2 bases short, with 9 bases between. CDR3 length: 14 residues. The chain's CDR3 is CASSRQGSKNIQYF. DNA for the CDR3: TGTGCCAGCTCACGTCAGGGGTCCAAAAACATTCAGTACTTC.

DNA for the CDR3: TGTGCCAGCTCACCCGCGGCCGGAAGCTCTGGAAACACCATATATTTT. Translated, it gives CASSPAAGSSGNTIYF. The V call is TRBV18, the J call TRBJ1-3; unclear D gene. The CDR3 is 16 residues long. Trimming took 3 bases from V and 0 from J, leaving 12 bases between them. CDR1 is KGHSH, CDR2 LQKENI, per germline.

The chain uses TRBV5-1 and TRBJ2-1; 10 nucleotides agree with TRBD2. In germline, CDR1 is SGHRS, CDR2 YFSETQ. The CDR3 loop spans 15 amino acids. V trimming: 0 bases; J trimming: 9 bases; junction bases outside the gene matches: 6. The CDR3 region has the DNA TGCGCCAGCAGCTTGGGTCTAGCGGGAGAGAGTGAGCAGTTCTTC. It is translated as CASSLGLAGESEQFF.

V is TRBV7-2 and J is TRBJ1-3; D ambiguous. This CDR3 is 15 amino acids long. The germline V and J ends were trimmed by 1 base and 2 bases, with 9 bases remaining between them. The germline gives CDR1 SGHTA, CDR2 FQGNSA. CDR3 sequence reads: CASSLGGGAGNTIYF. CDR3 coding DNA: TGTGCCAGCAGCTTAGGAGGAGGTGCTGGAAACACCATATATTTT.

The chain carries TRBV2 and TRBJ1-5; 7 bases fit TRBD1. The CDR3 length is 17 residues. Trimming at V came to 2 bases and at J to 6 bases, leaving 13 bases not matched to a gene. From germline, CDR1 is SNHLY and CDR2 FYNNEI. CDR3 amino acids: CASSEPHVTGRVQPQHF. CDR3 coding DNA: TGTGCCAGCAGTGAACCGCATGTGACAGGGAGAGTTCAGCCCCAGCATTTT.

V gene TRBV19 combines with J gene TRBJ1-1, with 9 bases matching TRBD1. Unmatched junction bases numbered 6, after V lost 4 bases and J lost 3 bases. This CDR3 has 15 amino acids. Germline values: CDR1 LNHDA, CDR2 SQIVND (reference sequence). The CDR3 loop reads CASSRGGQGYTEAFF. The CDR3 DNA is TGTGCCAGTAGTAGGGGGGGACAGGGCTACACTGAAGCTTTCTTT. The variable domain in full, with the rest retrieved from reference TRBV19 and TRBJ1-1, is DGGITQSPKYLFRKEGQNVTLSCEQNLNHDAMYWYRQDPGQGLRLIYYSQIVNDFQKGDIAEGYSVSREKKESFPLTVTSAQKNPTAFYLCASSRGGQGYTEAFFGQGTRLTVV.

This sequence joins TRBV29-1 and TRBJ2-2, with 7 bases fitting TRBD1. V lost 7 bases and J lost 6; bases outside the gene matches: 11. Germline lookup yields CDR1 SQVTM and CDR2 ANQGSEA. The CDR3 consists of 14 residues. The CDR3 is CSGSGTAEAGELFF. CDR3 coding DNA: TGCAGCGGCTCCGGGACAGCGGAAGCCGGGGAGCTGTTTTTT.

In this sample, this clone turned up once. The rearrangement joins TRBV2 to TRBJ2-1; 7 nucleotides align to TRBD1. The length of the CDR3 is 15 residues. Unmatched junction bases numbered 3, after V lost 2 bases and J lost 2 bases. Germline values: CDR1 SNHLY, CDR2 FYNNEI. DNA for the CDR3: TGTGCCAGCAGTGAAAGGGGACAGCCCTACAATGAGCAGTTCTTC. Its protein is CASSERGQPYNEQFF.

The genes are TRBV9 and TRBJ2-5, with D possibly being TRBD1 (6 bases). V lost 7 bases, J lost 2 bases, and 12 bases lay in between. Germline-derived CDR1 and CDR2 are SGDLS and YYNGEE. There are 13 residues in the CDR3. The CDR3 loop is CASSRRGQETQYF. CDR3 coding DNA: TGTGCCAGCTCTCGCAGGGGTCAAGAGACCCAGTACTTC.

The chain joins TRBV10-3 to TRBJ2-1; 9 nucleotides match TRBD1. The CDR3 has 14 residues. The V and J ends lost 4 bases and 5 bases, in that order; junction bases with no gene match: 3. Germline values: CDR1 ENHRY, CDR2 SYGVKD. The CDR3 spells CAISVQGADNEQFF. Written as DNA, the CDR3 is TGTGCCATCAGTGTACAGGGGGCGGACAATGAGCAGTTCTTC.

This chain connects TRBV12-3 or TRBV12-4 to TRBJ1-2, with a tentative D call TRBD1 (5 bases). The CDR3 is 11 residues long. Trimming took 8 bases from V and 5 from J, leaving 9 bases between them. This chain's CDR3 is CASGAGYGYTF. CDR3 bases: TGTGCCAGCGGGGCAGGGTATGGCTACACCTTC.

This clone was found a few times. This chain links TRBV6-5 with TRBJ2-1, with a tentative D call TRBD2 (6 bases). The germline gives CDR1 MNHEY, CDR2 SVGAGI. There are 15 residues in the CDR3. V was cut by 6 bases and J by 3 bases, with 15 bases left in between. CDR3 nucleotides: TGTGCCAGCAGCATCGCGGGACTCCGCTACAATGAGCAGTTCTTC. Translation gives CASSIAGLRYNEQFF.

A single count supports this clone. J is TRBJ1-4 and V is TRBV5-6, with TRBD1 as a possible D gene (6 bases). Germline lookup yields CDR1 SGHDT and CDR2 YYEEEE. V lost 3 bases to trimming and J lost 4 bases, with 13 bases between them. This CDR3 contains 15 residues. The CDR3 bases are TGTGCCAGCAGCTCGAACAGGGAGTATAATGAAAAACTGTTTTTT. Its protein is CASSSNREYNEKLFF.

This clone showed up just once. The gene calls are TRBV11-2 and TRBJ2-7; 11 bases fit TRBD2. Unmatched junction bases numbered 3, after V lost 4 bases and J lost 7 bases. The CDR3 has 13 residues. From germline, CDR1 is SGHAT and CDR2 FQNNGV. CDR3 protein: CASSSTSGTEQYF. CDR3 DNA sequence: TGTGCCAGCAGCTCGACTAGCGGGACTGAGCAGTACTTC.

The chain links TRBV6-5 to TRBJ2-7; D is possibly TRBD2 (7 bases). CDR1 is MNHEY, CDR2 SVGAGI, per germline. The V end was cut by 6 bases, the J end by 7 bases, with 16 bases between. The CDR3 runs 13 residues. CDR3 coding DNA: TGTGCCAGCAGCTGGGGAGGGGGGCAAGAGCAGTACTTC. Translated: CASSWGGGQEQYF.

The chain is built from TRBV7-9 and TRBJ2-1, with 7 bases that match TRBD1. V was pared by 7 bases and J by 3 bases, with 6 bases of the junction left unmatched. This CDR3 has 14 residues. Germline loops: CDR1 SEHNR, CDR2 FQNEAQ (reference sequence). CDR3 bases: TGTGCCAGCAAACGGCAGGGGGTCTACAATGAGCAGTTCTTC. Translating gives CASKRQGVYNEQFF.

This chain's CDR3 is CASSDFRGLGEQFF. In DNA form, the CDR3 reads TGTGCCAGCAGTGATTTCCGGGGTCTCGGTGAGCAGTTCTTC. The rearrangement uses TRBV6-1 and TRBJ2-1, with a tentative D call TRBD2 (5 bases). Trimming removed 3 bases at V and 9 bases at J, with 15 bases between. Germline V gene sequence: CDR1 MNHNS, CDR2 SASEGT. This CDR3 comprises 14 residues.